The 14 T cell receptor beta chains given below trace back to one sample, sequenced in a study of Tregs in tolerant kidney transplant recipients. Clones were read by immunoSEQ multiplex PCR, and TCRdb kept only the in-frame ones, dropping some. The table has some 65,000 clones, 80% to 85% seen once. What was sequenced was CD4+ T cells from blood. These receptors were collected from a human donor in good health.

Remarks on this clone: At one end, the junction sequence differs from germline, possibly due to a read error. The chain couples TRBV7-7 to TRBJ2-1; a possible D gene is TRBD2 (5 bases). The CDR3 extends over 13 amino acids. In germline, CDR1 is SSHAT, CDR2 FNYEAQ (reference sequence). CDR3 nucleotide sequence: TGTGCTAGCAGCTTAGACCGGGGCAATGAGCAGTTCTTC. It specifies CASSLDRGNEQFF. Full variable domain (outside the CDR3, taken from reference TRBV7-7 and TRBJ2-1): GAGVSQSPRYKVTKRGQDVTLRCDPISSHATLYWYQQALGQGPEFLTYFNYEAQPDKSGLPSDRFSAERPEGSISTLTIQRTEQRDSAMYRCASSLDRGNEQFFGPGTRLTVL.

The J gene is TRBJ1-5, the V gene TRBV18, with a possible D match to TRBD1 (6 bases). The CDR3 is 15 amino acids. CDR1 is KGHSH, CDR2 LQKENI, per germline. Trimming stripped 3 bases from V and 3 bases from J, with 12 bases between. The CDR3 bases are TGTGCCAGCTCACCTGAACAGGGCCTCAATCAGCCCCAGCATTTT. This sequence encodes CASSPEQGLNQPQHF.

The chain has TRBV2 and TRBJ2-5; TRBD1 agrees at 9 bases. In germline, CDR1 is SNHLY, CDR2 FYNNEI. V gave up 7 bases and J gave up 5 bases; unmatched junction bases: 5. There are 13 residues in the CDR3. DNA for the CDR3: TGTGCCAGCACCAGGACAGGGGTGGAGACCCAGTACTTC. Translation gives CASTRTGVETQYF. The full variable domain, rest sourced from reference TRBV2 and TRBJ2-5, is EPEVTQTPSHQVTQMGQEVILRCVPISNHLYFYWYRQILGQKVEFLVSFYNNEISEKSEIFDDQFSVERPDGSNFTLKIRSTKLEDSAMYFCASTRTGVETQYFGPGTRLLVL.

The chain links TRBV7-6 to TRBJ2-3; 7 bases agree with TRBD1. The CDR3 spans 15 residues. Germline V gene sequence: CDR1 SGHVS, CDR2 FNYEAQ. With V trimmed by 0 bases and J by 5 bases, 5 bases remained unmatched. CDR3 coding DNA: TGTGCCAGCAGCTTAGCGCAGGGGGTTAAAGATACGCAGTATTTT. Its protein is CASSLAQGVKDTQYF.

V gene TRBV11-2 combines with J gene TRBJ1-4; TRBD1 aligns across 11 bases. This CDR3 is 14 amino acids long. V was clipped by 5 bases and J by 7 bases; unmatched bases: 3. In germline, CDR1 is SGHAT, CDR2 FQNNGV. The CDR3, as DNA: TGTGCCAGCAGCCACGGACAGGGGGCTGAAAAACTGTTTTTT. Protein sequence: CASSHGQGAEKLFF.

This sequence joins TRBV11-3 and TRBJ2-7, with TRBD2 matching over 10 bases. This CDR3 has 19 amino acids. Germline V gene sequence: CDR1 SGHNT, CDR2 YENEEA. V shed 6 bases and J 1 base; nucleotides not matched to a gene: 18. CDR3 nucleotide sequence: TGTGCCAGCAGTCTTGGGCATGGGACTAGCGTTAGGAAATCCTACGAGCAGTACTTC. Its protein is CASSLGHGTSVRKSYEQYF.

This rearrangement joins TRBV19 to TRBJ1-1; maybe TRBD1 (5 bases). The CDR3 totals 13 residues. Germline V gene sequence: CDR1 LNHDA, CDR2 SQIVND (reference sequence). The V end lost 3 bases, the J end lost 5 bases, and 10 bases lay between the germline ends. In DNA, the CDR3 is TGTGCCAGTAGTATCTTAGAGGGGACTGAAGCTTTCTTT. Protein sequence: CASSILEGTEAFF.

This chain links TRBV20-1 with TRBJ2-1; D remains unclear. Germline V CDR1 and CDR2: DFQATT, SNEGSKA (reference sequence). Between the trimmed V and J ends, which lost 3 bases and 7 bases, there was a span of 7 bases. The length of the CDR3 is 11 residues. The CDR3 here is CSARGGNEQFF. Written as DNA, the CDR3 is TGCAGTGCTAGGGGTGGAAATGAGCAGTTCTTC.

CDR3 sequence: CASSFLAGGPQGTQYF. The CDR3 nucleotides are TGTGCCAGCAGCTTCCTAGCGGGGGGCCCGCAGGGTACGCAGTATTTT. The chain combines TRBV7-9 with TRBJ2-3; 11 nucleotides agree with TRBD2. The CDR3 sequence is 16 residues long. J gave up 8 bases and V 3 bases, and 10 bases lay outside the gene matches. From germline, CDR1 is SEHNR and CDR2 FQNEAQ (reference sequence).

This rearrangement joins TRBV10-3 to TRBJ1-5, with D maybe TRBD1 (6 bases). V dropped 0 bases and J dropped 3 bases, with 12 bases sitting between them. The CDR3 runs 16 residues. CDR1 ENHRY and CDR2 SYGVKD come from the germline V gene. CDR3 loop: CAISESRTDINQPQHF. CDR3 nucleotide sequence: TGTGCCATCAGTGAGTCGAGGACAGATATCAATCAGCCCCAGCATTTT.

This clone appeared a single time. The chain is built from TRBV30 and TRBJ2-2, with unresolved D. Between the trimmed V and J ends, which lost 0 bases and 5 bases, there was a span of 1 base. Per germline, CDR1 GTSNPN and CDR2 SVGIG (reference sequence). CDR3 length: 11 amino acids. CDR3 coding DNA: TGTGCCTGGAGTGTAACCGGGGAGCTGTTTTTT. Translation gives CAWSVTGELFF.

The V gene is TRBV5-4, the J gene TRBJ2-5, with a possible D match to TRBD2 (5 bases). Deletions cut 4 bases from V and 6 bases from J, with 16 bases between. Looked up from germline, CDR1 is SGHNT and CDR2 is YYREEE (reference sequence). The CDR3 extends over 14 amino acids. The CDR3 DNA reads TGTGCCAGCAGCAGTACGGGAAGGGTCCAGACCCAGTACTTC. Amino acid sequence: CASSSTGRVQTQYF.

The CDR3 sequence: CASSGSVAGGPQETQYF. The CDR3, as DNA: TGTGCCAGCAGCGGGAGTGTAGCGGGGGGCCCCCAAGAGACCCAGTACTTC. V usage is TRBV9 and J usage is TRBJ2-5, with 10 bases identical to TRBD2. Germline-derived CDR1 and CDR2 are SGDLS and YYNGEE. Trimming removed 3 bases from V and 1 base from J; junction bases left unmatched: 9. The CDR3 contains 17 residues.

The chain is built from TRBV11-1 and TRBJ2-1; D unclear. The germline V and J ends were trimmed by 2 bases and 6 bases, with 11 bases remaining between them. The CDR3 is 14 amino acids. The germline V gene has CDR1 SGHAT and CDR2 FQDESV (reference sequence). CDR3 in amino acids: CASSLYPTTNEQFF. Written as DNA, the CDR3 is TGTGCCAGCAGCTTATATCCTACGACCAATGAGCAGTTCTTC.